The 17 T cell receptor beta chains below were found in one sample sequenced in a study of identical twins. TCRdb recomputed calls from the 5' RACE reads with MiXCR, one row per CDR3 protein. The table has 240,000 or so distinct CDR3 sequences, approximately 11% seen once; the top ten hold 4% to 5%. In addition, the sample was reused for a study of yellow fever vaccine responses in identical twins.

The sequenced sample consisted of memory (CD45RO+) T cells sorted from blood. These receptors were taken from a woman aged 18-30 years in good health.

The CDR3 DNA is TGTGCCAGCAGCGTAGAGGCGGGTGGGCTAAATAGCAATGAGCAGTTCTTC. This encodes CASSVEAGGLNSNEQFF. The chain combines TRBV9 with TRBJ2-1; perhaps TRBD2 as D (5 bases). CDR1 and CDR2 (germline): SGDLS, YYNGEE. The V and J ends lost 0 bases and 6 bases respectively, with 19 bases between them. The CDR3 is 17 amino acids.

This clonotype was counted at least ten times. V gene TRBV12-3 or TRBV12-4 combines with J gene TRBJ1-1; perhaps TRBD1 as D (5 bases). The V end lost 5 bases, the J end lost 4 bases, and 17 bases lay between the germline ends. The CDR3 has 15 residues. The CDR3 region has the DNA TGTGCCAGCAGTACAGACAGATCCGGGGCCACTGAAGCTTTCTTT. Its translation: CASSTDRSGATEAFF.

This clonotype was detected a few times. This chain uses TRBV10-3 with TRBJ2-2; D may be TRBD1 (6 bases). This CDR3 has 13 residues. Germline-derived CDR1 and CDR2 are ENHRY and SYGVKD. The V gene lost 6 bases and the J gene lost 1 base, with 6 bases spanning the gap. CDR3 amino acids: CAIRQGNTGELFF. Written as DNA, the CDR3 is TGTGCCATCAGACAGGGGAACACCGGGGAGCTGTTTTTT.

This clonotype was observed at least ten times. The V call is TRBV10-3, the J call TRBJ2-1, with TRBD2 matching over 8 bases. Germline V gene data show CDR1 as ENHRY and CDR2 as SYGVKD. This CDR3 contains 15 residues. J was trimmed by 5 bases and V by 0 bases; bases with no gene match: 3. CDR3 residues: CAISESPAGDNEQFF. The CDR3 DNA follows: TGTGCCATCAGTGAGTCGCCAGCGGGAGACAATGAGCAGTTCTTC.

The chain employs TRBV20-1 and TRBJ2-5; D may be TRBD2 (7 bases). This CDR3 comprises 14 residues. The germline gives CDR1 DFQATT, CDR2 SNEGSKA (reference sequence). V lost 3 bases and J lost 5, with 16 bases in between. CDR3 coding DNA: TGCAGTGCTAGGGTTTTAGGGGGGGCGGAGACCCAGTACTTC. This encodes CSARVLGGAETQYF.

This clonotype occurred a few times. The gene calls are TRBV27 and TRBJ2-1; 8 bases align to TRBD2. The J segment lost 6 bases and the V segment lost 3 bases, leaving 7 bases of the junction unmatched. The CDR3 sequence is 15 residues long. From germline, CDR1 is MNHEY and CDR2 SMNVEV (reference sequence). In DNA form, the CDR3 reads TGTGCCAGCAGTTTTGGGTCCAGCGGGGGCAATGAGCAGTTCTTC. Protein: CASSFGSSGGNEQFF.

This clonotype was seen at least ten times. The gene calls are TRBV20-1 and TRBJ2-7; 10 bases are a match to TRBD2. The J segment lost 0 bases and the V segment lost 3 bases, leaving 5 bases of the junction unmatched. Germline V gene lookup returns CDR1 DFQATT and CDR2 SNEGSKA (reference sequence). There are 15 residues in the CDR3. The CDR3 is CSASSGGSSSYEQYF. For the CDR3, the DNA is TGCAGTGCTAGTAGCGGGGGGTCGAGCTCCTACGAGCAGTACTTC.

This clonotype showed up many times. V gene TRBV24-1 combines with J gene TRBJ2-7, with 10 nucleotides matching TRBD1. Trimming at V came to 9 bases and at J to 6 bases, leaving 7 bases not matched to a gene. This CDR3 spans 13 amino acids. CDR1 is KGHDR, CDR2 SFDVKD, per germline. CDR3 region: CATGVTGGAEQYF. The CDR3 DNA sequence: TGTGCCACCGGCGTGACAGGGGGCGCCGAGCAGTACTTC.

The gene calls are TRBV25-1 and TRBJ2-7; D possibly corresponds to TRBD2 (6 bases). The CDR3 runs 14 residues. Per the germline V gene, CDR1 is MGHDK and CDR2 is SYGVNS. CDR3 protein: CATSGTEGLGEQYF. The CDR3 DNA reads TGTGCTACCTCCGGGACGGAGGGGCTCGGCGAGCAGTACTTC.

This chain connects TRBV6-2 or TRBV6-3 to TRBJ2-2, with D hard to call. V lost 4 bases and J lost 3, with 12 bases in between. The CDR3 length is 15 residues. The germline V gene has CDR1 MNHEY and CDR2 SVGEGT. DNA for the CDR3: TGTGCCAGCAGTTTGATTCTTGGGGACACCGGGGAGCTGTTTTTT. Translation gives CASSLILGDTGELFF.

CDR3 amino acids: CASSQIAGIQETQYF. CDR3 DNA sequence: TGTGCCAGCAGCCAGATAGCGGGGATACAAGAGACCCAGTACTTC. The J gene is TRBJ2-5, the V gene TRBV3-1, with 8 positions matching TRBD2. The germline V gene encodes CDR1 LGHDT and CDR2 YNNKEL (reference sequence). The junction had 5 bases not matched to a gene; V was cut back by 3 bases and J by 2 bases. The CDR3 contains 15 residues.

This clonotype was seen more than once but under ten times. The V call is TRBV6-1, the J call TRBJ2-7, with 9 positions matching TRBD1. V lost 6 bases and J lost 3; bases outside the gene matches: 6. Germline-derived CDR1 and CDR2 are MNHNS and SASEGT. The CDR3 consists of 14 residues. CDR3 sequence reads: CASSKTGGGYEQYF. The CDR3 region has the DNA TGTGCCAGCAGCAAGACAGGGGGAGGCTACGAGCAGTACTTC.

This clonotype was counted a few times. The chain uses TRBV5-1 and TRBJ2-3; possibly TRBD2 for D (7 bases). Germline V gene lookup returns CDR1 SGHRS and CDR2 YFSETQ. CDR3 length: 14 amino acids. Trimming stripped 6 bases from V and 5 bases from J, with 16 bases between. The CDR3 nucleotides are TGCGCCAGCAAACTACTAGGGGGGGGAGATACGCAGTATTTT. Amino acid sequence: CASKLLGGGDTQYF.

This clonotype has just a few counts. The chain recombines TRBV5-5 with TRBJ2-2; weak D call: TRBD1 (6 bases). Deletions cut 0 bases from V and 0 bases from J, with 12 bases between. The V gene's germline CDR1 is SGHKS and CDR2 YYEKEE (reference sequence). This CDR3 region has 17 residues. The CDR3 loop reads CASSLGLTGPNTGELFF. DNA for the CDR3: TGTGCCAGCAGCTTGGGGTTGACAGGCCCGAACACCGGGGAGCTGTTTTTT.

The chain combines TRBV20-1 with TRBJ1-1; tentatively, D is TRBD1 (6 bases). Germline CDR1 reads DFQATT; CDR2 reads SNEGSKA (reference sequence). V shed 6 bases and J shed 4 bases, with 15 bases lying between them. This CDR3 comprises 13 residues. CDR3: CSAGQPDVTEAFF. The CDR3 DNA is TGCAGTGCCGGACAGCCAGATGTCACTGAAGCTTTCTTT.

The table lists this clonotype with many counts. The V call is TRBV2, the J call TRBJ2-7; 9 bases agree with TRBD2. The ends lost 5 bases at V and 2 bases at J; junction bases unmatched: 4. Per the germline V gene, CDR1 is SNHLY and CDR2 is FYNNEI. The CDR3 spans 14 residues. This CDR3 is CASSPSGTTYEQYF. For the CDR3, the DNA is TGTGCCAGCAGTCCTAGCGGGACGACCTACGAGCAGTACTTC.

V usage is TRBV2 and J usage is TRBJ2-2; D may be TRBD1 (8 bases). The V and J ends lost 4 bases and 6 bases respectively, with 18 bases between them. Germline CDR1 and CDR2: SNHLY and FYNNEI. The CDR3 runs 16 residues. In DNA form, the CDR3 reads TGTGCCAGCAGTGGACAGGGGAGGGTATCGTCCGGGGAGCTGTTTTTT. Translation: CASSGQGRVSSGELFF.